This TCR beta chain was documented in a study of beta chain features in type 1 diabetes. Whole-study findings and limits: Any PCR bias toward short templates would affect both groups alike. Type 1 diabetes patients had VDJ junctions that carried fewer insertions and more deletions. Type 1 diabetes patients had TCRB CDR3s that were shorter (moderately but significantly so) in all four CD4+ subsets.

As for this clone: Its matching antigen is unknown.

Over 95% purity was reached by all sorted populations. Germline V gene data show CDR1 as SGHRS and CDR2 as YFSETQ. V was shortened by 1 base and J by 7 bases, with 20 bases between the two germline ends. The CDR3 length is 17 residues. The isolated RNA, all of it, was reverse transcribed, so expressed TCRB transcripts were what got sequenced. Method: immunoSEQ multiplex PCR; TCRdb's copy keeps in-frame clones and lacks some. This table has around 160,000 clones, 8% to 9.5% appearing once. The rearrangement uses TRBV5-1 and TRBJ1-4; D not certain. The sequencing sample was made of central memory CD4+ T cells from blood. This clonotype was obtained from a woman under 30 with type 1 diabetes. CDR3 bases: TGCGCCAGCAGCTTGCCATTAGTAGAGGGTACGGGTGAAAAACTGTTTTTT. Protein: CASSLPLVEGTGEKLFF.